This T cell receptor beta chain was recovered during a study of T cell responses to AZD1222 COVID-19 vaccine. General study results and limits: Regions 160-218 and 743-854 held dominance among vaccine-associated CD4 TCRs, which spanned spike. Nearly half of spike-specific TCRs reportedly target variant regions that are unmutated in the B.1.351 and B.1.1.7 variants.

On this clone itself: Its antigen is not known.

Sequenced by immunoSEQ multiplex PCR; TCRdb stores in-frame clones only, minus some. The data contain more than 75,000 clones, about 89% of them seen just once; the ten biggest clones take up 7.5%. The input for sequencing was peripheral blood, taken on day 0 of AZD1222 vaccination. The TCR comes from an adult in good health.

CDR3 DNA sequence: TGTGCCAGTACCCGCGCCGGGCTTTCTCAGCCCCAGCATTTT. Protein sequence: CASTRAGLSQPQHF. The V gene is TRBV19, the J gene TRBJ1-5; D remains ambiguous. Between the trimmed V and J ends, which lost 7 bases and 6 bases, there was a span of 16 bases. This CDR3 has 14 residues. Germline V gene data show CDR1 as LNHDA and CDR2 as SQIVND (reference sequence).